The 8 T cell receptor beta chains below come from one sample, sequenced in a study of identical twins. TCRdb re-called the 5' RACE reads with MiXCR, one entry per CDR3 protein. The table includes under 20,000 distinct CDR3 sequences, 55% to 75% detected once. Sequences were obtained from memory (CD45RO+) T cells sorted from blood. These receptors came from a woman under 30 in good health. This table probably holds off-target reads from a library built for another chain.

The gene calls are TRBV6-5 and TRBJ1-2, with unresolved D. The CDR3 has 16 residues. Trimming shortened V by 0 bases and J by 5 bases, and 16 bases separated the two germline ends. In germline, CDR1 is MNHEY, CDR2 SVGAGI. CDR3 DNA sequence: TGTGCCAGCAGTTACTCCGCCGCGGCAGCGACATATGGCTACACCTTC. It yields the protein CASSYSAAAATYGYTF.

This sequence joins TRBV6-2 or TRBV6-3 and TRBJ2-3; 8 positions agree with TRBD2. Per germline, CDR1 MNHEY and CDR2 SVGEGT. This CDR3 contains 19 residues. J lost 3 bases, V lost 2 bases, and 16 bases had no gene match. The CDR3 loop reads CASSYGQSGRAQGTDTQYF. The CDR3 DNA reads as TGTGCCAGCAGTTACGGGCAAAGCGGGAGAGCCCAGGGGACAGATACGCAGTATTTT.

CDR3 sequence reads: CASSPAFGLFGYGYTF. In DNA, the CDR3 is TGTGCCAGCAGCCCTGCGTTTGGGCTTTTCGGCTATGGCTACACCTTC. V and J are TRBV7-6 and TRBJ1-2, with D uncertain. CDR1 is SGHVS and CDR2 is FNYEAQ in the germline V gene. Trimming cost V 5 bases and J 4 bases, with 20 bases left between them. This CDR3 is built from 16 residues.

This chain connects TRBV7-2 to TRBJ2-3, with 9 positions matching TRBD1. CDR1 is SGHTA and CDR2 is FQGNSA in the germline V gene. The trim removed 6 bases at V and 6 bases at J, leaving 13 bases unmatched. The CDR3 is 16 amino acids. CDR3 loop: CASRFYRGQGTDTQYF. CDR3 nucleotides: TGTGCCAGCAGATTTTATCGGGGACAGGGAACGGATACGCAGTATTTT.

V gene TRBV20-1 combines with J gene TRBJ1-5; D gene unclear. The CDR3 runs to 16 residues. The V end lost 3 bases, the J end lost 0 bases, and 15 bases lay between the germline ends. The germline CDR1 and CDR2 sequences are DFQATT and SNEGSKA (reference sequence). The CDR3 DNA is TGCAGTGCTAGCCCCATGTTGAGGGATAGCAATCAGCCCCAGCATTTT. This codes for CSASPMLRDSNQPQHF.

This clonotype turned up a few times. The chain carries TRBV6-2 or TRBV6-3 and TRBJ2-6; D unresolved. Germline CDR1 MNHEY, CDR2 SVGEGT. The CDR3 is 16 residues long. V lost 4 bases and J lost 0, with 10 bases in between. The CDR3 coding sequence is TGTGCCAGCAGTTTCTCCCGGTTCTCTGGGGCCAACGTCCTGACTTTC. Amino acid sequence: CASSFSRFSGANVLTF.

DNA for the CDR3: TGCGCCAGCAGCCAAGCCCAGGGGTTACGGACAGATACGCAGTATTTT. It specifies CASSQAQGLRTDTQYF. V is TRBV4-1 and J is TRBJ2-3, with D maybe TRBD1 (6 bases). CDR1 and CDR2 from the germline V gene are MGHRA and YSYEKL. The CDR3 runs 16 residues. V lost 1 base to trimming and J lost 3 bases, with 14 bases between them.

The V gene is TRBV18, the J gene TRBJ1-1; D is undetermined. The CDR3 runs 13 residues. V shed 2 bases and J shed 3 bases, with 7 bases lying between them. Germline-derived CDR1 and CDR2 are KGHSH and LQKENI. CDR3 DNA sequence: TGTGCCAGCTCACCATGGGTTTACACTGAAGCTTTCTTT. Amino acids: CASSPWVYTEAFF. Based on the CDR3 plus reference TRBV18 and TRBJ1-1, the full variable domain is NAGVMQNPRHLVRRRGQEARLRCSPMKGHSHVYWYRQLPEEGLKFMVYLQKENIIDESGMPKERFSAEFPKEGPSILRIQQVVRGDSAAYFCASSPWVYTEAFFGQGTRLTVV.